These 18 T cell receptor beta chains were sequenced from one sample in a study of persistence of HIV-infected CD4 T cells. No antigen has been identified for these receptors. The stimulus was lysate of CMV-infected fibroblasts, 8.5 to 10 ug/mL. CD40L/CD69 double-negative CD45RO-high memory CD4+ T cells were collected. Sequencing used immunoSEQ version 4 in survey mode. Assay used: immunoSEQ multiplex PCR; TCRdb lists only in-frame clones, some missing. The table includes about 40,000 clones, 80% detected once. Sequences were derived from CD4+ T cells sorted from PBMCs after roughly 18-hour stimulation, sampled from a patient who received antiretroviral therapy. The receptor source for this set is an adult man with HIV who was CMV-seropositive.

V and J are TRBV14 and TRBJ2-1; maybe TRBD2 (6 bases). V lost 1 base, J lost 10 bases, and 11 bases lay in between. Looked up from germline, CDR1 is SGHDN and CDR2 is FVKESK. The CDR3 spans 13 residues. The CDR3 region is CASSQVVGREQFF. CDR3 sequence (DNA): TGTGCCAGCAGCCAAGTTGTAGGGAGGGAGCAGTTCTTC.

In this sample, this clone turned up once. The rearrangement links TRBV24-1 to TRBJ2-7; tentative D call: TRBD1 (6 bases). The CDR3 totals 16 residues. CDR1 is KGHDR and CDR2 is SFDVKD in the germline V gene. Trimming took 4 bases from V and 1 from J, leaving 16 bases between them. The DNA for the CDR3 is TGTGCCACCAGTGACTCAGGACAGAGCGGTTCCTACGAGCAGTACTTC. This translates into CATSDSGQSGSYEQYF.

This sequence joins TRBV6-5 and TRBJ2-7, with 7 bases identical to TRBD1. CDR1 and CDR2 (germline): MNHEY, SVGAGI. J lost 9 bases, V lost 4 bases, and 6 bases had no gene match. The CDR3 has 12 residues. CDR3 DNA: TGTGCCAGCAGTTCTTCAGGGGGACGGCAGTACTTC. Translated, it gives CASSSSGGRQYF.

This chain joins TRBV7-8 and TRBJ1-3, with D tentatively TRBD1 (6 bases). This CDR3 is 15 amino acids long. Germline assignment: CDR1 SGHVS and CDR2 FQNEAQ. The V gene lost 1 base and the J gene lost 5 bases, with 12 bases spanning the gap. CDR3 loop: CASSLVRGVRNTIYF. The CDR3 DNA follows: TGTGCCAGCAGCTTAGTCAGGGGAGTGAGAAACACCATATATTTT.

The CDR3 nucleotides are TGTGCCAGCAGTGAGAGGCGCTCCTACGAGCAGTACTTC. Its translation: CASSERRSYEQYF. The rearrangement joins TRBV2 to TRBJ2-7; D remains ambiguous. The germline CDR1 and CDR2 sequences are SNHLY and FYNNEI. V lost 3 bases to trimming and J lost 0 bases, with 6 bases between them. This CDR3 has 13 residues.

This chain connects TRBV7-9 to TRBJ1-5, with D unclear. Germline V gene data show CDR1 as SEHNR and CDR2 as FQNEAQ (reference sequence). Trimming stripped 4 bases from V and 4 bases from J, with 11 bases between. The CDR3 runs 14 residues. The chain's CDR3 is CASSSTEKNQPQHF. In DNA, the CDR3 is TGTGCCAGCAGCTCAACAGAGAAGAATCAGCCCCAGCATTTT.

The chain uses TRBV4-2 and TRBJ1-1; TRBD1 matches at 10 bases. V gave up 1 base and J gave up 4 bases; unmatched junction bases: 9. This CDR3 spans 17 amino acids. The V gene's germline CDR1 is LGHNA and CDR2 YNFKEQ. This chain's CDR3 is CASSQAYGTGESTEAFF. CDR3 bases: TGTGCCAGCAGCCAAGCCTATGGGACAGGGGAGAGCACTGAAGCTTTCTTT.

The chain carries TRBV4-2 and TRBJ2-1, with 10 positions matching TRBD2. Losses at the gene ends were 0 bases for V and 3 bases for J; bases not matched to a gene: 2. Germline V lookup: CDR1 LGHNA, CDR2 YNFKEQ. CDR3 length: 16 amino acids. CDR3 amino acids: CASSQDLAGDYNEQFF. The CDR3 DNA sequence: TGTGCCAGCAGCCAAGACCTAGCGGGAGACTACAATGAGCAGTTCTTC.

The chain links TRBV18 to TRBJ2-7; maybe TRBD2 (6 bases). The CDR3 has 15 residues. The germline CDR1 and CDR2 sequences are KGHSH and LQKENI. V lost 2 bases and J 2 bases, leaving 13 bases between the germline ends. The chain's CDR3 is CASSPTTAGAYEQYF. The CDR3 DNA is TGTGCCAGCTCACCAACGACAGCGGGTGCCTACGAGCAGTACTTC.

The chain recombines TRBV6-4 with TRBJ2-3; no reliable D call. CDR1 is MRHNA and CDR2 is SNTAGT in the germline V gene. V shed 3 bases and J shed 12 bases, with 13 bases lying between them. The CDR3 is 12 amino acids. CDR3 nucleotides: TGTGCCAGCAGTGAAGAAGGACGGATCCAGTATTTT. Its translation is CASSEEGRIQYF.

By its share, this clone is medium-sized. This chain joins TRBV19 and TRBJ1-5; D is possibly TRBD1 (6 bases). The CDR3 has 15 amino acids. Trimming left V 4 bases short and J 6 bases short, with 16 bases between. Germline V gives CDR1 LNHDA, CDR2 SQIVND (reference sequence). In DNA form, the CDR3 reads TGTGCCAGTAGTAAGGGAGGGGGGCTTGGTCAGCCCCAGCATTTT. It specifies CASSKGGGLGQPQHF.

On this clone: Other DNA sequences in the sample encode the same CDR3. This rearrangement joins TRBV18 to TRBJ2-1, with unresolved D. CDR1 is KGHSH, CDR2 LQKENI, per germline. The CDR3 spans 12 residues. Trimming left V 3 bases short and J 9 bases short, with 9 bases between. CDR3 coding DNA: TGTGCCAGCTCACCGCCTTCCTTTGAGCAGTTCTTC. Protein sequence: CASSPPSFEQFF. The variable domain in full, completed from reference TRBV18 and TRBJ2-1, reads NAGVMQNPRHLVRRRGQEARLRCSPMKGHSHVYWYRQLPEEGLKFMVYLQKENIIDESGMPKERFSAEFPKEGPSILRIQQVVRGDSAAYFCASSPPSFEQFFGPGTRLTVL.

The rearrangement links TRBV2 to TRBJ2-7; TRBD1 matches at 9 bases. This CDR3 is built from 14 residues. Germline assignment: CDR1 SNHLY and CDR2 FYNNEI. With V trimmed by 3 bases and J by 3 bases, 3 bases remained unmatched. For the CDR3, the DNA is TGTGCCAGCAGTGATCAGGGACAGGGCTACGAGCAGTACTTC. Protein: CASSDQGQGYEQYF.

The chain has TRBV11-2 and TRBJ2-1; 14 nucleotides agree with TRBD2. From germline, CDR1 is SGHAT and CDR2 FQNNGV. CDR3 length equals 18 residues. Trimming removed 5 bases from V and 2 bases from J; junction bases left unmatched: 8. The CDR3 DNA reads as TGTGCCAGCAGCGGATCGACTAGCGGGGGGGCGGCCTACAATGAGCAGTTCTTC. Its translation is CASSGSTSGGAAYNEQFF.

This chain's CDR3 is CASSTLERGTDTQYF. CDR3 in DNA: TGTGCCAGCAGCACCTTAGAGCGGGGCACAGATACGCAGTATTTT. The V call is TRBV9, the J call TRBJ2-3; D may be TRBD2 (6 bases). This CDR3 is built from 15 residues. Germline CDR1 and CDR2: SGDLS and YYNGEE. Trimming took 4 bases from V and 1 from J, leaving 13 bases between them.

A few counts support this clone. The chain combines TRBV19 with TRBJ1-3; perhaps TRBD1 as D (5 bases). V was shortened by 8 bases and J by 4 bases, with 15 bases between the two germline ends. This CDR3 comprises 14 residues. In germline, CDR1 is LNHDA, CDR2 SQIVND (reference sequence). CDR3 sequence: CASQKGDSGNTIYF. DNA of the CDR3: TGTGCCAGTCAGAAAGGGGACTCAGGAAACACCATATATTTT. Supplemented by reference TRBV19 and TRBJ1-3, the full variable domain reads DGGITQSPKYLFRKEGQNVTLSCEQNLNHDAMYWYRQDPGQGLRLIYYSQIVNDFQKGDIAEGYSVSREKKESFPLTVTSAQKNPTAFYLCASQKGDSGNTIYFGEGSWLTVV.

The chain combines TRBV18 with TRBJ1-2; TRBD1 matches 7 bases. V lost 3 bases and J lost 4; bases outside the gene matches: 14. This CDR3 contains 17 residues. Germline values: CDR1 KGHSH, CDR2 LQKENI. In DNA form, the CDR3 reads TGTGCCAGCTCACCTCCGGGACAGTTGATTTCCGGCTATGGCTACACCTTC. Translated, it gives CASSPPGQLISGYGYTF.

This chain links TRBV30 with TRBJ1-4; D may be TRBD1 (5 bases). Germline CDR1 is GTSNPN and CDR2 is SVGIG (reference sequence). This CDR3 is 13 amino acids long. The germline V and J ends were trimmed by 3 bases and 8 bases, with 13 bases remaining between them. CDR3 sequence: CAWSPDRGEKLFF. As DNA, the CDR3 is TGTGCCTGGAGCCCCGACAGAGGAGAAAAACTGTTTTTT.